This T cell receptor beta chain was documented in a study of breast tumors, draining lymph nodes, adjacent tissues. Findings of the study overall: Luminal-like breast cancer showed significantly higher tumor–nontumor repertoire similarity than basal-like.

The table lists this clonotype with a few counts. The antigen remains unidentified. This may be a read error, as it is one base from a much larger clone. CDR1 SGHRS and CDR2 YFSETQ come from the germline V gene. The CDR3 extends over 14 amino acids. TCRdb used MiXCR to reprocess the multiplex PCR reads, holding one entry per CDR3 protein. The sample includes approximately 210,000 distinct CDR3 sequences, 30% to 35% of them seen just once. Breast cancer patients provided tissue from their axillary draining lymph nodes. The source is a female donor with breast cancer. Some clones in this sample may be carry-over from other donors' samples. The sequenced material came from axillary lymph node tissue. The V call is TRBV5-1, the J call TRBJ1-5; the match to TRBD1 covers 7 bases. CDR3 protein: CAGSLEAGGQPQHF. CDR3 nucleotide sequence: TGCGCCGGCAGCTTGGAGGCAGGGGGGCAGCCCCAGCATTTT.